This TCR beta chain was identified during a study of STAT5B mutations in CD4+ large granular lymphocyte leukemia. General study results and limits: CD4-sorted patient repertoires seemed more clonal than healthy CD4+ repertoires. Main leukemic clonotypes were patient-specific, but under 30% appeared at low frequency elsewhere. Higher CD4+ than CD8+ T-LGLL clonality might reflect small sample size.

CDR1 and CDR2 from the germline V gene are ENHRY and SYGVKD. Trimming cost V 0 bases and J 2 bases; bases outside gene matches: 4. The CDR3 runs to 16 residues. This clone was seen a handful of times. Its matching antigen is unknown. Authors' data handling: Productive clonotypes were detectable down to 2.59 x 10-5 frequency. Assay used: immunoSEQ multiplex PCR; TCRdb lists only in-frame clones, some missing. V and J calls and clone size are copied from that table; D and trimming were computed from the DNA. The repertoire includes fewer than 25,000 clones, approximately 84% of them detected once, and around 14% sits in the top ten.

This sequence was found in a human donor in good health. The rearrangement uses TRBV10-3 and TRBJ2-7; TRBD2 matches at 10 bases. Specimen: CD4+ T cells from blood buffy coats. In DNA form, the CDR3 reads TGTGCCATCAGTGAGTCGTCTAGCGGGAGTCCCTACGAGCAGTACTTC. Protein product: CAISESSSGSPYEQYF.